A selection of T cell receptor beta chains follows, all from one sample in a study of Ad26.COV2.S vaccination and SARS-CoV-2 variants. This table comes from immunoSEQ multiplex PCR, and its TCRdb copy is limited to in-frame clones, with some not included. This sample has about 350,000 clones, with around nine tenths found just once. This material consisted of peripheral blood, taken in a trial of Ad26.COV2.S vaccine versus placebo. Receptor source: a person aged 18-60 years who received the Ad26.COV2.S COVID-19 vaccine or a placebo. Each CDR3 is given with its conserved first and last residue. A D gene is named only where the DNA matches it firmly. Clone size is not always given. Where it is, it says once, few, many or a class for expanded clones.

- | - | 17 | TRBJ1-4 | TRBV28 | CASILGGPLTTNEKLFF | TGTGCCAGCATTTTAGGGGGACCGTTGACAACTAATGAAAAACTGTTTTTT
once | - | 16 | TRBJ2-7 | TRBV9 | CASSALQGSPLLEQYF | TGTGCCAGCAGCGCTCTGCAGGGATCCCCTCTCCTCGAGCAGTACTTC
once | TRBD1 | 15 | TRBJ2-4 | TRBV5-6 | CASSPPGQGVGIQYF | TGTGCCAGCAGCCCCCCGGGACAGGGGGTCGGCATTCAGTACTTC
once | - | 13 | TRBJ2-7 | TRBV15 | CATVTGPWGEQYF | TGTGCCACCGTCACAGGGCCCTGGGGCGAGCAGTACTTC
- | TRBD2 | 15 | TRBJ2-3 | TRBV6-5 | CASSYGLAGFDTQYF | TGTGCCAGCAGTTACGGGCTAGCGGGATTTGATACGCAGTATTTT
- | - | 13 | TRBJ2-5 | TRBV29-1 | CSLQLSGPETQYF | TGCAGCCTTCAGCTTTCTGGGCCAGAGACCCAGTACTTC
- | TRBD2 | 15 | TRBJ2-7 | TRBV30 | CAWDLRREGIYEQYF | TGTGCCTGGGATTTGAGGCGGGAGGGGATTTACGAGCAGTACTTC
- | TRBD1 | 14 | TRBJ2-1 | TRBV24-1 | CATSDVQGVNEQFF | TGTGCCACCAGTGACGTACAGGGGGTCAATGAGCAGTTCTTC
- | TRBD1 | 16 | TRBJ1-1 | TRBV10-3 | CAISEGQGGRGTEAFF | TGTGCCATCAGTGAGGGGCAAGGGGGCCGGGGCACTGAAGCTTTCTTT
- | TRBD1 | 16 | TRBJ1-2 | TRBV19 | CASSSAGTGGFYGYTF | TGTGCCAGTAGTAGCGCCGGGACAGGGGGTTTCTATGGCTACACCTTC
- | - | 14 | TRBJ2-1 | TRBV5-1 | CASSPYSSYNEQFF | TGCGCCAGCAGCCCTTATAGCTCCTACAATGAGCAGTTCTTC
- | - | 17 | TRBJ2-7 | TRBV11-2 | CASSLNPPETSSYEQYF | TGTGCCAGCAGCTTAAACCCCCCGGAGACTAGCTCCTACGAGCAGTACTTC
once | - | 13 | TRBJ2-4 | TRBV6-2/TRBV6-3 | CASSLLSPNIQYF | TGTGCCAGCAGCCTTCTGAGCCCCAACATTCAGTACTTC
- | - | 15 | TRBJ2-2 | TRBV5-1 | CASSWTLGDTGELFF | TGCGCCAGCAGCTGGACTCTGGGGGACACCGGGGAGCTGTTTTTT
- | - | 16 | TRBJ2-1 | TRBV11-2 | CASSLDSQVAYNEQFF | TGTGCCAGCAGCTTAGATAGTCAGGTTGCCTACAATGAGCAGTTCTTC
- | TRBD1 | 18 | TRBJ1-3 | TRBV7-2 | CASSFLGTGGVSGNTIYF | TGTGCCAGCAGCTTCCTTGGGACAGGGGGCGTCTCTGGAAACACCATATATTTT
- | TRBD2 | 16 | TRBJ2-7 | TRBV7-2 | CASSFARLAGAYEQYF | TGTGCCAGCAGCTTCGCCCGACTAGCGGGGGCCTACGAGCAGTACTTC
- | TRBD1 | 14 | TRBJ2-7 | TRBV5-6 | CASSWRDRDGEQYF | TGTGCCAGCAGCTGGCGGGACAGGGACGGTGAGCAGTACTTC
- | - | 14 | TRBJ2-2 | TRBV27 | CASHRLANTGELFF | TGTGCCAGCCACAGGCTCGCGAACACCGGGGAGCTGTTTTTT
- | - | 14 | TRBJ1-4 | TRBV25-1 | CASGPRGTNEKLFF | TGTGCCAGCGGCCCGAGGGGAACTAATGAAAAACTGTTTTTT
- | - | 13 | TRBJ2-7 | TRBV6-5 | CASKGVSSYEQYF | TGTGCCAGCAAGGGGGTGAGCTCCTACGAGCAGTACTTC
- | - | 17 | TRBJ1-1 | TRBV4-1 | CASSQVRSGLGDTEAFF | TGCGCCAGCAGCCAAGTAAGGAGTGGACTGGGGGACACTGAAGCTTTCTTT
- | - | 15 | TRBJ2-6 | TRBV24-1 | CATSDYRAGANVLTF | TGTGCCACCAGTGATTACAGGGCAGGGGCCAACGTCCTGACTTTC
- | - | 14 | TRBJ1-3 | TRBV28 | CASSSLGSGNTIYF | TGTGCCAGCAGTTCCCTCGGCTCTGGAAACACCATATATTTT
- | - | 13 | TRBJ2-7 | TRBV11-2 | CASQQPLSLEQYF | TGTGCCAGCCAGCAGCCCTTAAGTCTCGAGCAGTACTTC
- | - | 14 | TRBJ1-1 | TRBV7-9 | CASSLGIPVTEAFF | TGTGCCAGCAGCTTAGGGATTCCCGTCACTGAAGCTTTCTTT
- | - | 13 | TRBJ1-6 | TRBV28 | CASRDSGNSPLHF | TGTGCCAGCAGAGACAGCGGGAATTCACCCCTCCACTTT
once | - | 13 | TRBJ1-1 | TRBV28 | CASGRIQDTEAFF | TGTGCCAGCGGTAGGATTCAAGACACTGAAGCTTTCTTT
- | - | 12 | TRBJ2-7 | TRBV28 | CASSTGSYEQYF | TGTGCCAGCAGTACTGGGTCGTACGAGCAGTACTTC
- | - | 14 | TRBJ2-2 | TRBV4-3 | CASSQEGNTGELFF | TGCGCCAGCAGCCAAGAAGGTAACACCGGGGAGCTGTTTTTT
- | - | 12 | TRBJ1-2 | TRBV9 | CASSVGIYGYTF | TGTGCCAGCAGCGTAGGGATCTATGGCTACACCTTC
- | TRBD1 | 14 | TRBJ2-7 | TRBV4-2 | CASSQTQGNDEQYF | TGTGCCAGCAGCCAAACACAGGGGAACGACGAGCAGTACTTC
- | - | 15 | TRBJ1-5 | TRBV7-9 | CASSLGLEGNQPQHF | TGTGCCAGCAGCTTAGGACTTGAGGGCAATCAGCCCCAGCATTTT
- | - | 17 | TRBJ1-4 | TRBV4-3 | CASSQNPDRATNEKLFF | TGCGCCAGCAGCCAAAACCCCGACAGAGCAACTAATGAAAAACTGTTTTTT
few | - | 12 | TRBJ2-5 | TRBV24-1 | CATSDDVGAQYF | TGTGCCACCAGTGATGATGTCGGGGCCCAGTACTTC
- | - | 12 | TRBJ2-3 | TRBV2 | CASWDLPDTQYF | TGTGCCAGTTGGGACCTCCCAGATACGCAGTATTTT
- | TRBD1 | 14 | TRBJ1-5 | TRBV7-9 | CASSAQGEDQPQHF | TGTGCCAGCAGCGCTCAGGGGGAGGATCAGCCCCAGCATTTT
- | TRBD2 | 14 | TRBJ2-7 | TRBV18 | CASSPTSGSYEQYF | TGTGCCAGCTCCCCGACTAGCGGGAGCTACGAGCAGTACTTC
- | TRBD2 | 20 | TRBJ2-3 | TRBV27 | CASSLRSSGGQLLGTDTQYF | TGTGCCAGCAGTTTAAGGTCTAGCGGGGGCCAGCTTTTAGGGACAGATACGCAGTATTTT
few | TRBD1 | 13 | TRBJ1-2 | TRBV29-1 | CSGGQAMNYGYTF | TGCAGCGGGGGACAGGCGATGAACTATGGCTACACCTTC
- | - | 15 | TRBJ1-3 | TRBV27 | CASSSGAHSGNTIYF | TGTGCCAGCAGTTCTGGGGCGCACTCTGGAAACACCATATATTTT
- | - | 13 | TRBJ1-4 | TRBV27 | CASSLFDNEKLFF | TGTGCCAGCAGTTTATTCGATAATGAAAAACTGTTTTTT
- | - | 16 | TRBJ2-1 | TRBV3-1/TRBV3-2 | CASSQVLAKFDNEQFF | TGTGCCAGCAGCCAAGTCTTAGCGAAATTCGACAATGAGCAGTTCTTC
- | - | 14 | TRBJ2-2 | TRBV11-3 | CASSPGGNTGELFF | TGTGCCAGCAGCCCCGGGGGAAACACCGGGGAGCTGTTTTTT
- | - | 15 | TRBJ2-4 | TRBV5-6 | CASSLRATSKNIQYF | TGTGCCAGCAGCTTGAGGGCAACATCGAAAAACATTCAGTACTTC
- | - | 13 | TRBJ2-7 | TRBV4-3 | CASSLQHGDEQYF | TGCGCCAGCAGCCTCCAGCACGGGGACGAGCAGTACTTC
- | TRBD1 | 15 | TRBJ2-2 | TRBV5-6 | CASSWKDRDTGELFF | TGTGCCAGCAGCTGGAAAGACAGGGACACCGGGGAGCTGTTTTTT
- | TRBD1 | 14 | TRBJ2-5 | TRBV7-2 | CASSYQTGAETQYF | TGTGCCAGCAGCTACCAAACAGGGGCGGAGACCCAGTACTTC
once | TRBD1 | 15 | TRBJ2-7 | TRBV7-8 | CASSWNDRGLNEQYF | TGTGCCAGCAGCTGGAACGACAGGGGGCTCAACGAGCAGTACTTC
- | TRBD2 | 16 | TRBJ2-7 | TRBV2 | CASSEAWRGGTYEQYF | TGTGCCAGCAGTGAAGCGTGGCGGGGGGGAACCTACGAGCAGTACTTC
- | - | 13 | TRBJ1-5 | TRBV5-8 | CASREVGNQPQHF | TGTGCCAGCAGGGAGGTTGGCAATCAGCCCCAGCATTTT